This TCR beta chain was found in a study of early T cells in non-severe SARS-CoV-2 infection. The CDR3 totals 16 residues. V shed 3 bases, J shed 4 bases, and the junction held 5 bases outside the gene matches. This clonotype was picked up a small number of times. A single record per CDR3 protein comes from TCRdb applying MiXCR to the 5' RACE reads. The sample yields some 80,000 distinct CDR3 sequences, approximately 5% seen once. V usage is TRBV12-3 or TRBV12-4 and J usage is TRBJ2-2; TRBD2 matches at 10 bases. This sample comprised whole blood, obtained at baseline. This TCR was sampled from an adult who was a healthcare worker with PCR-confirmed SARS-CoV-2 infection or an uninfected control (not recorded which). CDR3 amino acids: CASSLPSGSSTGELFF. The CDR3 coding sequence is TGTGCCAGCAGTTTGCCTAGCGGGAGCAGCACCGGGGAGCTGTTTTTT.